The 27 T cell receptor beta chains presented below share a single source sample, sequenced in a study of cytomegalovirus exposure and HLA in healthy donors. PCR used 60 Vbeta primers and 13 Jbeta primers. Sequenced by immunoSEQ multiplex PCR; TCRdb stores in-frame clones only, minus some. The sample carries roughly 230,000 clones, roughly 81% recorded once. The sample taken for sequencing was PBMCs. Source of these receptors: a girl aged 2 to 10 in good health and CMV-seronegative.

This clone showed up just a few times. CDR3 coding DNA: TGCAGCGTTGGGGAAGGGACAGCAAATGAAAAACTGTTTTTT. Translation: CSVGEGTANEKLFF. This chain connects TRBV29-1 to TRBJ1-4; 7 bases are shared with TRBD1. Germline V gene sequence: CDR1 SQVTM, CDR2 ANQGSEA. J lost 5 bases, V lost 4 bases, and 7 bases had no gene match. This CDR3 contains 14 residues.

The chain links TRBV4-1 to TRBJ2-7; TRBD2 might be the D (7 bases). V lost 1 base and J lost 6, with 16 bases in between. Germline lookup yields CDR1 MGHRA and CDR2 YSYEKL. The CDR3 is 15 amino acids. The CDR3 DNA is TGCGCCAGCAGCCAAGCTCCCGGGGGCGGGGGCGAGCAGTACTTC. This sequence encodes CASSQAPGGGGEQYF.

Only a few counts were recorded for this clone. The rearrangement joins TRBV4-1 to TRBJ1-2; 7 positions match TRBD1. CDR1 and CDR2 (germline): MGHRA, YSYEKL. The CDR3 sequence is 14 residues long. J was trimmed by 5 bases and V by 1 base; bases with no gene match: 4. The chain's CDR3 is CASSQATGWYGYTF. The CDR3 DNA reads TGCGCCAGCAGCCAAGCGACAGGGTGGTATGGCTACACCTTC.

The genes are TRBV19 and TRBJ1-1; possibly TRBD1 for D (6 bases). The CDR3 has 13 amino acids. The V end lost 5 bases, the J end lost 1 base, and 8 bases lay between the germline ends. Germline CDR1 reads LNHDA; CDR2 reads SQIVND (reference sequence). The CDR3 DNA is TGTGCCAGTAGTCTGGACAGGAACACTGAAGCTTTCTTT. It encodes CASSLDRNTEAFF.

V gene TRBV5-6 combines with J gene TRBJ1-1; D is unclear. The CDR3 totals 13 residues. Trimming took off 2 bases at V and 4 bases at J, with 9 bases between the two ends. Germline lookup yields CDR1 SGHDT and CDR2 YYEEEE. CDR3 nucleotides: TGTGCCAGCAGCTTATCAAGCGGCACTGAAGCTTTCTTT. This translates into CASSLSSGTEAFF.

The chain combines TRBV5-1 with TRBJ2-6; TRBD1 is a possible D gene (5 bases). The CDR3 length is 17 residues. The V gene lost 0 bases and the J gene lost 0 bases, with 10 bases spanning the gap. Germline V CDR1 and CDR2: SGHRS, YFSETQ. This CDR3 reads CASSLGQSTSGANVLTF. Written as DNA, the CDR3 is TGCGCCAGCAGCTTGGGACAGAGCACCTCTGGGGCCAACGTCCTGACTTTC.

The chain couples TRBV5-1 to TRBJ2-7; weak D call: TRBD2 (6 bases). This CDR3 is 17 amino acids long. Trimming shortened V by 0 bases and J by 2 bases, and 18 bases separated the two germline ends. Germline CDR1 SGHRS, CDR2 YFSETQ. This CDR3 is CASSLASDGGAAYEQYF. DNA for the CDR3: TGCGCCAGCAGCTTGGCTTCAGATGGAGGGGCAGCCTACGAGCAGTACTTC.

The chain joins TRBV27 to TRBJ2-1, with 7 positions matching TRBD1. The CDR3 runs to 16 residues. J gave up 0 bases and V 5 bases, and 7 bases lay outside the gene matches. Germline loops: CDR1 MNHEY, CDR2 SMNVEV (reference sequence). CDR3 sequence reads: CASSEQGKSSYNEQFF. The CDR3 DNA follows: TGTGCCAGCAGTGAACAGGGGAAGTCCTCCTACAATGAGCAGTTCTTC.

The V and J genes are TRBV6-4 and TRBJ1-2; the D gene is possibly TRBD1 (6 bases). The CDR3 has 13 residues. Trimming took off 6 bases at V and 4 bases at J, with 12 bases between the two ends. Germline V gene sequence: CDR1 MRHNA, CDR2 SNTAGT. The CDR3 sequence is CASRQGARYGYTF. CDR3 DNA: TGTGCCAGCAGACAGGGCGCTCGCTATGGCTACACCTTC.

The V gene is TRBV19, the J gene TRBJ1-2, with D possibly TRBD1 on 6 matching bases. The CDR3 is 17 amino acids. Deletions cut 5 bases from V and 2 bases from J, with 21 bases between. From germline, CDR1 is LNHDA and CDR2 SQIVND (reference sequence). The CDR3: CASSPMSQGLRNYGYTF. The CDR3 nucleotides are TGTGCCAGTAGTCCTATGTCGCAGGGGCTGCGGAACTATGGCTACACCTTC.

This rearrangement joins TRBV11-2 to TRBJ1-2; the D gene is possibly TRBD1 (6 bases). The length of the CDR3 is 13 residues. Trimming took off 6 bases at V and 4 bases at J, with 12 bases between the two ends. The germline gives CDR1 SGHAT, CDR2 FQNNGV. The CDR3 sequence is CASRPGTLYGYTF. As DNA, the CDR3 is TGTGCCAGCAGGCCCGGGACACTCTATGGCTACACCTTC.

This sequence joins TRBV5-1 and TRBJ2-3; the match to TRBD2 covers 10 bases. V lost 2 bases and J lost 4; bases outside the gene matches: 7. Germline V gene data show CDR1 as SGHRS and CDR2 as YFSETQ. The CDR3 extends over 16 amino acids. CDR3 DNA sequence: TGCGCCAGCAGCTTACGACTAGCGGGCGGGGCAGATACGCAGTATTTT. This codes for CASSLRLAGGADTQYF.

The chain joins TRBV7-9 to TRBJ2-7; 10 bases line up with TRBD2. V lost 1 base to trimming and J lost 2 bases; unmatched junction nucleotides: 8. Germline-derived CDR1 and CDR2 are SEHNR and FQNEAQ (reference sequence). The CDR3 sequence is 17 residues long. The CDR3 DNA follows: TGTGCCAGCAGCTTAGAAAATAGCGGGGGGTTTACCTACGAGCAGTACTTC. Amino acids: CASSLENSGGFTYEQYF.

The gene calls are TRBV7-2 and TRBJ2-1, with D tentatively TRBD2 (5 bases). CDR1 SGHTA and CDR2 FQGNSA come from the germline V gene. CDR3 length equals 13 residues. The germline V and J ends were trimmed by 1 base and 11 bases, with 12 bases remaining between them. The CDR3: CASSLDPGLQQFF. The CDR3 bases are TGTGCCAGCAGCTTAGACCCTGGACTCCAGCAGTTCTTC.

The rearrangement uses TRBV5-1 and TRBJ1-2, with D perhaps matching TRBD1 (6 bases). The germline V gene encodes CDR1 SGHRS and CDR2 YFSETQ. This CDR3 has 15 amino acids. The V end lost 4 bases, the J end lost 5 bases, and 18 bases lay between the germline ends. The CDR3 spells CASSPRTAEGYGYTF. In nucleotides, the CDR3 is TGCGCCAGCAGCCCGCGGACAGCCGAGGGTTATGGCTACACCTTC. The whole variable domain, filled in from reference TRBV5-1 and TRBJ1-2, reads KAGVTQTPRYLIKTRGQQVTLSCSPISGHRSVSWYQQTPGQGLQFLFEYFSETQRNKGNFPGRFSGRQFSNSRSEMNVSTLELGDSALYLCASSPRTAEGYGYTFGSGTRLTVV.

The chain has TRBV15 and TRBJ2-7, with a tentative D call TRBD1 (5 bases). The CDR3 is 13 amino acids. Per the germline V gene, CDR1 is LNHNV and CDR2 is YYDKDF (reference sequence). Trimming took 3 bases from V and 2 from J, leaving 8 bases between them. The CDR3 nucleotides read TGTGCCACCAGCAGGGACACCCCCTACGAGCAGTACTTC. This encodes CATSRDTPYEQYF. Full variable domain (missing parts from reference TRBV15 and TRBJ2-7): DAMVIQNPRYQVTQFGKPVTLSCSQTLNHNVMYWYQQKSSQAPKLLFHYYDKDFNNEADTPDNFQSRRPNTSFCFLDIRSPGLGDTAMYLCATSRDTPYEQYFGPGTRLTVT.

This clone was picked up a small number of times. V usage is TRBV29-1 and J usage is TRBJ2-1, with a possible D match to TRBD2 (7 bases). Germline V CDR1 and CDR2: SQVTM, ANQGSEA. The CDR3 extends over 14 amino acids. The V end lost 6 bases, the J end lost 3 bases, and 15 bases lay between the germline ends. The CDR3 nucleotides read TGCAGCGTACTGGGGGGGGCTTTCTACAATGAGCAGTTCTTC. The encoded protein is CSVLGGAFYNEQFF.

Written as DNA, the CDR3 is TGTGCCAGCATTTTTGGCGGTGAACCTAATGAGCAGTTCTTC. Translation: CASIFGGEPNEQFF. The chain has TRBV2 and TRBJ2-1; D remains unclear. This CDR3 contains 14 residues. Germline CDR1 SNHLY, CDR2 FYNNEI. Trimming pared 7 bases from V and 7 bases from J, leaving 17 bases between.

V gene TRBV11-2 combines with J gene TRBJ2-7; 7 bases map to TRBD2. This CDR3 is 14 amino acids long. Per the germline V gene, CDR1 is SGHAT and CDR2 is FQNNGV. V was clipped by 5 bases and J by 5 bases; unmatched bases: 9. The CDR3 DNA follows: TGTGCCAGCAGCCCCATAGCGGGCCCAAACGAGCAGTACTTC. It is translated as CASSPIAGPNEQYF.

The gene calls are TRBV7-9 and TRBJ2-2, with 7 positions matching TRBD2. The J segment lost 5 bases and the V segment lost 6 bases, leaving 15 bases of the junction unmatched. Germline V gene data show CDR1 as SEHNR and CDR2 as FQNEAQ (reference sequence). The CDR3 is made up of 17 amino acids. The CDR3 nucleotides read TGTGCCAGCAGTAAAAGCTGGACACGGGAGGTAACCGGGGAGCTGTTTTTT. Its translation is CASSKSWTREVTGELFF.

There are a few counts of this clone. The chain employs TRBV30 and TRBJ1-6; TRBD1 aligns across 9 bases. This CDR3 contains 13 residues. V lost 2 bases and J lost 11; bases outside the gene matches: 4. CDR1 and CDR2 (germline): GTSNPN, SVGIG (reference sequence). CDR3 protein: CAWSRQGGTPLHF. The DNA for the CDR3 is TGTGCCTGGAGTCGACAGGGGGGAACACCCCTCCACTTT.

In DNA form, the CDR3 reads TGCAGCGTTGAAGATCATGGGCGGGGGTCCCAGCATTTT. The encoded protein is CSVEDHGRGSQHF. The V and J genes are TRBV29-1 and TRBJ1-5; D is possibly TRBD1 (5 bases). This CDR3 has 13 residues. Trimming pared 0 bases from V and 11 bases from J, leaving 14 bases between. The germline CDR1 and CDR2 sequences are SQVTM and ANQGSEA.

This sequence joins TRBV5-1 and TRBJ2-3; weak D call: TRBD1 (5 bases). The CDR3 runs to 15 residues. The V gene lost 0 bases and the J gene lost 3 bases, with 11 bases spanning the gap. CDR1 is SGHRS, CDR2 YFSETQ, per germline. The CDR3 DNA is TGCGCCAGCAGCTTGGAGGGGTCGGATACAGATACGCAGTATTTT. Protein product: CASSLEGSDTDTQYF.

This chain uses TRBV5-1 with TRBJ2-7; weak D call: TRBD2 (5 bases). The CDR3 is 12 residues long. Germline CDR1 reads SGHRS; CDR2 reads YFSETQ. V lost 5 bases to trimming and J lost 3 bases, with 9 bases between them. CDR3 nucleotides: TGCGCCAGCAGGGTCGGGGACTACGAGCAGTACTTC. Translation: CASRVGDYEQYF.

The chain is built from TRBV10-3 and TRBJ2-3, with 12 bases matching TRBD2. Germline V gene data show CDR1 as ENHRY and CDR2 as SYGVKD. The length of the CDR3 is 18 residues. V was pared by 2 bases and J by 4 bases, with 10 bases of the junction left unmatched. CDR3 DNA: TGTGCCATCAGTGAGCGGCTAGCGGGGGGGTCTGGGGCAGATACGCAGTATTTT. Translating it yields CAISERLAGGSGADTQYF.

The chain recombines TRBV5-1 with TRBJ1-1, with D unclear. The CDR3 totals 13 residues. V gave up 2 bases and J gave up 2 bases, with 7 bases separating them. CDR1 and CDR2 from the germline V gene are SGHRS and YFSETQ. CDR3 amino acids: CASSLPSNTEAFF. CDR3 nucleotide sequence: TGCGCCAGCAGCTTACCGAGTAACACTGAAGCTTTCTTT.

This chain links TRBV2 with TRBJ2-7; tentatively, D is TRBD1 (6 bases). The germline V gene encodes CDR1 SNHLY and CDR2 FYNNEI. With 10 bases removed from V and 7 bases from J, the gap between germline ends came to 11 bases. CDR3 length: 10 amino acids. CDR3 protein: CAIQGREQYF. The CDR3 DNA is TGTGCCATACAGGGCCGGGAGCAGTACTTC.